The T cell receptor (beta chain) under discussion was sequenced for a study of identical twins. CDR3 size: 17 residues. V was pared by 0 bases and J by 6 bases, with 19 bases between. Germline values: CDR1 SGHRS, CDR2 YFSETQ. TCRdb recomputed calls from the 5' RACE reads with MiXCR, one row per CDR3 protein. The sample shows 450,000 or so distinct CDR3 sequences, approximately 24% of them seen only once. Another study also made use of these data, one on T cells expressing NK-cell markers.

Sequenced sample: CD4+ T cells sorted from blood. The chain carries TRBV5-1 and TRBJ2-1; D is possibly TRBD2 (6 bases). This receptor was identified in a woman aged 18-35 years in good health. The CDR3 region is CASSLEVWRGKGNEQFF. CDR3 DNA sequence: TGCGCCAGCAGCTTGGAGGTGTGGCGGGGTAAGGGCAATGAGCAGTTCTTC.